Detailed here is one T cell receptor (beta chain). There is no known antigen for this receptor. No much larger clone is present one base from it, and per-base qualities are unavailable. The meaning of the sample's time point label: baseline before first vaccination. Vaccinee samples came from UK trials COV001 and COV002, including a single-blind randomized controlled phase 2/3 trial of AZD1222 (ChAdOx1 nCoV-19) in healthy adults. For TCRbeta chain sequencing, PBMC samples were collected from trial participants at day 0 and at day 28 after the second dose. The data derive from a study of T cell responses to AZD1222 COVID-19 vaccine (dated by TCRdb to the early 2020s). In terms of the full investigation: AZD1222 recipients given second doses at about 4 weeks or at about 12 weeks were pooled, since spike-specific TCR depth and breadth were not found to differ between the two schedules. A total of more than 230 trial participants underwent TCR sequencing, of whom about 200 received two doses of AZD1222 and some 26 received two doses of the MenACWY control vaccine. Trial participants were enrolled by age into 18-55, 56-69 and 70-plus year subgroups, with around 150, 28 and 57 TCR-sequenced participants respectively. What the research found in general, with its limitations: In the small 56-69-year group, the increase in depth fell short of significance, most likely because of low power. Reportedly, close to half of the unique spike-specific TCRs recognized epitopes lying outside the regions that are mutated in the B.1.351 and B.1.1.7 variants. A significant rise in spike-specific TCR breadth and depth was observed after two AZD1222 doses relative to day 0 and relative to MenACWY recipients. No day 14 peak-response samples were available, so repertoires were characterized only after the peak T cell response. Conclusions about previously exposed vaccinees are limited because only six or seven AZD1222 recipients were SARS-CoV-2 seropositive at baseline. The vaccine-associated CD4 TCRs covered the entire spike protein, and the dominant responses fell in regions 160-218 and 743-854. Most participants were white British and females outnumbered males, and the authors suggested that clonal diversity may have been underestimated.

The CDR3 regions of human TCRbeta chains were subjected to immunosequencing. Processing in the source paper ran as follows. TCRs in the repertoires were compared against a reference library of SARS-CoV-2-specific TCRs that had been generated with the MIRA antigen-specificity platform. Breadth was defined as the fraction of unique TCRs that were SARS-CoV-2-associated. Depth was defined as the fraction of total T cells that were SARS-CoV-2-associated. Using the MIRA data, each spike-specific TCR was mapped to the spike region that the TCR reacts to and placed in a CD4 or CD8 class. Log10-transformed breadth and depth values were compared by one-way ANOVA with Sidak's multiple comparisons tests. Drawn from immuneACCESS, this table holds only the in-frame rearrangements with V and J called that TCRdb kept. Clones are partly lost; checked studies trace under half to an unresolved V gene and leave the rest unexplained. That table gives V, J and clone size, and the DNA gave D and trimming. The sample table contains roughly 100,000 clones; only one count was recorded for under 90% of them. The top ten hold 26% of the sample.

The CDR3 goes from the cysteine to the phenylalanine over 13 residues. Only the CDR3 DNA stays, 39 bases, in frame from base 1. Germline trimming: 10 bases from V, 5 bases from J; junction bases outside gene matches: 4. The germline V gene sets CDR1 to ENHRY and CDR2 to SYGVKD. The chain is made from TRBV10-3 and TRBJ2-2; a stretch of 10 junction bases matches TRBD1. Sequencing was performed on peripheral blood, taken on day 0 of AZD1222 vaccination. The source of this sequence is an adult in good health. The CDR3 reads CATRTGGTGELFF. The DNA reads as follows: TGTGCCACCCGGACAGGGGGAACCGGGGAGCTGTTTTTT.